This T cell receptor beta chain was sequenced in a study of monozygotic twins with inflammatory bowel disease. General study points: Repertoire likeness was no different across concordant and discordant twins, perhaps owing to restricted power. Among the T cells, different subtypes could not be distinguished.

TCRdb re-called the 5' RACE reads and catalogs CDR3 proteins one per entry, DNA excluded. This sample contains approximately 300,000 distinct CDR3 sequences. About this clonotype: The target antigen is unknown.

CDR3 length: 15 amino acids. Germline V gives CDR1 SGHTA, CDR2 FQGTGA. The sample comprised blood. The source is a human donor with ulcerative colitis or Crohn's disease, or a healthy co-twin of an affected twin (not recorded which). The rearrangement joins TRBV7-3 to TRBJ1-3; the TRBD1 assignment by TCRdb is unverifiable without DNA. The CDR3 protein is CASSPTGTGGDTIYF. The full variable domain, completed using reference TRBV7-3 and TRBJ1-3, is GAGVSQTPSNKVTEKGKYVELRCDPISGHTALYWYRQSLGQGPEFLIYFQGTGAADDSGLPNDRFFAVRPEGSVSTLKIQRTERGDSAVYLCASSPTGTGGDTIYFGEGSWLTVV.